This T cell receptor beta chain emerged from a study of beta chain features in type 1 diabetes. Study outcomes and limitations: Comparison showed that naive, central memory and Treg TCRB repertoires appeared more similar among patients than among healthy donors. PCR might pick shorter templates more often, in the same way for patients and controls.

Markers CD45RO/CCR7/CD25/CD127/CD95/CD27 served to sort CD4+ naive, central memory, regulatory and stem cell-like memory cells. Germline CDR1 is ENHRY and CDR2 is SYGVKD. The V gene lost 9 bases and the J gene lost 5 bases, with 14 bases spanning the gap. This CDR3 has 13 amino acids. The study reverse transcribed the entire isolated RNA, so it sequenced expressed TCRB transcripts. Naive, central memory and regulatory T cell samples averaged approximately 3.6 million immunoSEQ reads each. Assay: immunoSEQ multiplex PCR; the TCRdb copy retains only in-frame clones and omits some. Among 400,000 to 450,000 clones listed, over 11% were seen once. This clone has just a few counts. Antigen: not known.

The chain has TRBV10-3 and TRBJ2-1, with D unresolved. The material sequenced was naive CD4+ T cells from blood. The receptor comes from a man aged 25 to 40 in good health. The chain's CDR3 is CAITSGSNNEQFF. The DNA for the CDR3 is TGTGCCATTACATCTGGCTCTAACAATGAGCAGTTCTTC.